This is a list of T cell receptor beta chains from one sample in a study of blood T cell repertoires in COVID-19. Method: immunoSEQ multiplex PCR; TCRdb's copy keeps in-frame clones and lacks some. This sample has 200,000 to 250,000 clones, with around 83% found just once. The sample consisted of peripheral blood. The receptors shown here come from a woman between 50 and 59 years old with acute or convalescent COVID-19. Each CDR3 is given with its conserved first and last residue. A D gene is named only where the DNA matches it firmly. A clone size is listed for some rows: how often the clone was seen (once, few, many), or a class if it is expanded.

CDR3aa | CDR3nt | d_gene | j_gene | abundance | v_gene
CASSPTSSGANVLTF | TGTGCCAGCTCACCAACGAGCTCTGGGGCCAACGTCCTGACTTTC | NA | TRBJ2-6 | NA | TRBV18
CASSRPGVLGNEQFF | TGTGCCAGCAGCCGACCGGGGGTCCTGGGCAATGAGCAGTTCTTC | NA | TRBJ2-1 | NA | TRBV7-9
CASNLGGGETQYF | TGTGCCAGCAACTTGGGAGGGGGAGAGACCCAGTACTTC | NA | TRBJ2-5 | NA | TRBV12-3/TRBV12-4
CASSQGGTDFNYGYTF | TGTGCCAGCAGCCAAGGCGGGACAGATTTTAACTATGGCTACACCTTC | TRBD1 | TRBJ1-2 | NA | TRBV4-2
CATSQGSGSNQPQHF | TGTGCCACATCACAGGGGAGCGGTAGCAATCAGCCCCAGCATTTT | TRBD1 | TRBJ1-5 | once | TRBV6-5
CASSMRDRGQFF | TGTGCCAGTAGTATGAGGGACAGGGGGCAGTTCTTC | TRBD1 | TRBJ2-1 | NA | TRBV19
CASVFSSGNTIYF | TGTGCCAGCGTCTTTAGCTCTGGAAACACCATATATTTT | NA | TRBJ1-3 | NA | TRBV28
CASSAPLGQSSGANVLTF | TGTGCCAGCAGTGCCCCCCTTGGACAGAGCTCTGGGGCCAACGTCCTGACTTTC | NA | TRBJ2-6 | NA | TRBV6-1
CASKYPESYEQYF | TGTGCCAGCAAATATCCGGAGTCCTACGAGCAGTACTTC | NA | TRBJ2-7 | NA | TRBV10-3
CASSLNLNYGYTF | TGTGCCAGCAGCCTAAATCTTAACTATGGCTACACCTTC | NA | TRBJ1-2 | NA | TRBV7-9
CASSSSGTSGGWYEQYF | TGCGCCAGCAGCTCGAGCGGAACTAGCGGGGGCTGGTACGAGCAGTACTTC | TRBD2 | TRBJ2-7 | NA | TRBV5-1
CATRAGLAGVEQYF | TGTGCCACCAGGGCGGGACTAGCGGGAGTTGAGCAGTACTTC | TRBD2 | TRBJ2-7 | few | TRBV3-1/TRBV3-2
CASSRVGAGGSNEQFF | TGTGCCAGCAGCCGCGTCGGGGCGGGAGGATCTAATGAGCAGTTCTTC | TRBD2 | TRBJ2-1 | NA | TRBV3-1/TRBV3-2
CASRTTGNTEAFF | TGTGCCAGCAGGACGACAGGGAACACTGAAGCTTTCTTT | NA | TRBJ1-1 | NA | TRBV28
CASRKTGDGNTEAFF | TGTGCCAGCAGGAAGACAGGGGACGGGAACACTGAAGCTTTCTTT | TRBD1 | TRBJ1-1 | NA | TRBV9